Listed below are T cell receptor beta chains from one sample, sequenced in a study of cytomegalovirus exposure and HLA in healthy donors. The data were produced by immunoSEQ multiplex PCR, yet TCRdb's version contains in-frame clones alone and is incomplete. The sample holds fewer than 110,000 clones; roughly 80% are singletons and the top ten take around 4.4%. The sample was PBMCs. The receptors shown here come from a man aged 35 to 55 in good health and CMV-seronegative. Each CDR3 is given with its conserved first and last residue. D genes are given only for firm matches. Clone sizes are given selectively: once, few, many, or a class where the clone is expanded.

J: TRBJ2-6; D: NA; V: TRBV11-2; size: NA; CDR3: CASSLPLGAGANVLTF; DNA: TGTGCCAGCAGCTTACCTCTAGGGGCTGGGGCCAACGTCCTGACTTTC
J: TRBJ2-1; D: TRBD1; V: TRBV7-9; size: NA; CDR3: CASSLGQGRDEQFF; DNA: TGTGCCAGCAGCCTTGGACAGGGTCGGGATGAGCAGTTCTTC
J: TRBJ2-1; D: TRBD2; V: TRBV11-2; size: few; CDR3: CASSSLAGRNNEQFF; DNA: TGTGCCAGCAGCTCTCTAGCGGGGCGTAACAATGAGCAGTTCTTC
J: TRBJ1-1; D: NA; V: TRBV27; size: NA; CDR3: CASSLQGMNTEAFF; DNA: TGTGCCAGCAGTTTACAGGGGATGAACACTGAAGCTTTCTTT
J: TRBJ1-1; D: TRBD1; V: TRBV11-2; size: NA; CDR3: CASSFRTGGWTEAFF; DNA: TGTGCCAGCAGCTTTAGGACAGGGGGATGGACTGAAGCTTTCTTT
J: TRBJ2-1; D: NA; V: TRBV14; size: few; CDR3: CASSQDEGTKFF; DNA: TGTGCCAGCAGCCAAGATGAGGGTACAAAGTTCTTC
J: TRBJ2-6; D: NA; V: TRBV7-2; size: NA; CDR3: CASLRDSANVLTF; DNA: TGTGCCAGCCTACGGGACTCGGCCAACGTCCTGACTTTC
J: TRBJ2-1; D: TRBD1; V: TRBV11-2; size: NA; CDR3: CASSLFGTGFYNEQFF; DNA: TGTGCCAGCAGCTTATTCGGGACAGGGTTTTACAATGAGCAGTTCTTC
J: TRBJ1-1; D: NA; V: TRBV30; size: NA; CDR3: CAWSPSTGEAFF; DNA: TGTGCCTGGAGTCCCTCGACAGGTGAAGCTTTCTTT
J: TRBJ1-6; D: TRBD1; V: TRBV19; size: NA; CDR3: CASSIRQGDNSPLHF; DNA: TGTGCCAGTAGTATTCGACAGGGAGATAATTCACCCCTCCACTTT
J: TRBJ1-5; D: TRBD1; V: TRBV5-1; size: NA; CDR3: CASSLKQGEGQPQHF; DNA: TGCGCCAGCAGCTTGAAACAGGGGGAAGGCCAGCCCCAGCATTTT
J: TRBJ2-2; D: TRBD1; V: TRBV30; size: NA; CDR3: CAWSVQGVPGELFF; DNA: TGTGCCTGGAGTGTCCAGGGGGTCCCCGGGGAGCTGTTTTTT
J: TRBJ2-5; D: TRBD1; V: TRBV18; size: NA; CDR3: CASSPPTGLGTQYF; DNA: TGTGCCAGCTCACCTCCGACAGGGTTGGGGACCCAGTACTTC
J: TRBJ2-1; D: NA; V: TRBV19; size: NA; CDR3: CASSTSGNEQFF; DNA: TGTGCCAGTAGTACCTCCGGGAATGAGCAGTTCTTC
J: TRBJ1-1; D: NA; V: TRBV7-9; size: NA; CDR3: CSSSSPVNTEAFF; DNA: TGTTCCAGCAGCTCCCCAGTAAACACTGAAGCTTTCTTT
J: TRBJ2-1; D: TRBD1; V: TRBV18; size: NA; CDR3: CASSPEDRTNEQFF; DNA: TGTGCCAGCTCACCAGAGGACAGGACCAATGAGCAGTTCTTC
J: TRBJ1-1; D: NA; V: TRBV18; size: NA; CDR3: CASSPPAGPEAFF; DNA: TGTGCCAGCTCACCACCGGCAGGGCCTGAAGCTTTCTTT
J: TRBJ1-1; D: TRBD1; V: TRBV28; size: NA; CDR3: CASTTGTAALFEAFF; DNA: TGTGCCAGCACCACCGGGACAGCCGCGTTGTTTGAAGCTTTCTTT
J: TRBJ1-6; D: TRBD1; V: TRBV13; size: few; CDR3: CASSLRSGGSPLHF; DNA: TGTGCCAGCAGCTTAAGGTCAGGGGGATCACCCCTCCACTTT
J: TRBJ1-4; D: NA; V: TRBV6-1; size: NA; CDR3: CASSERGEKLFF; DNA: TGTGCCAGCAGTGAAAGGGGTGAAAAACTGTTTTTT
J: TRBJ1-5; D: NA; V: TRBV6-1; size: NA; CDR3: CASTTGVTQPQHF; DNA: TGTGCCAGCACCACCGGGGTGACCCAGCCCCAGCATTTT
J: TRBJ2-5; D: TRBD2; V: TRBV19; size: NA; CDR3: CASSVDGGAATSPRETQYF; DNA: TGTGCCAGTAGTGTCGACGGGGGGGCTGCGACTAGCCCGCGAGAGACCCAGTACTTC
J: TRBJ1-2; D: TRBD1; V: TRBV11-1; size: NA; CDR3: CASSPGTDSYGYTF; DNA: TGTGCCAGCAGCCCAGGGACAGATTCTTATGGCTACACCTTC
J: TRBJ2-5; D: NA; V: TRBV19; size: NA; CDR3: CAVKDNQETQYF; DNA: TGTGCAGTAAAGGACAACCAAGAGACCCAGTACTTC
J: TRBJ1-2; D: TRBD1; V: TRBV11-2; size: NA; CDR3: CASSPGQDYGYTF; DNA: TGTGCCAGCAGCCCGGGACAGGACTATGGCTACACCTTC
J: TRBJ2-7; D: TRBD2; V: TRBV19; size: once; CDR3: CASRMTSGGAYEQYF; DNA: TGTGCCAGTAGGATGACTAGCGGGGGGGCCTACGAGCAGTACTTC
J: TRBJ1-1; D: NA; V: TRBV5-1; size: NA; CDR3: CASSLVQDEAFF; DNA: TGCGCCAGCAGCTTGGTCCAGGATGAAGCTTTCTTT
J: TRBJ2-7; D: NA; V: TRBV19; size: NA; CDR3: CASSVQGSYEQYF; DNA: TGTGCCAGTAGTGTCCAGGGGTCCTACGAGCAGTACTTC
J: TRBJ2-2; D: TRBD2; V: TRBV7-2; size: NA; CDR3: CASSSTSGGVTGELFF; DNA: TGTGCCAGCAGCTCGACTAGCGGGGGGGTGACCGGGGAGCTGTTTTTT
J: TRBJ1-3; D: NA; V: TRBV29-1; size: few; CDR3: CSARGTGGDTIYF; DNA: TGCAGCGCTCGTGGGACGGGGGGGGACACCATATATTTT
J: TRBJ1-2; D: TRBD1; V: TRBV5-4; size: few; CDR3: CASSVRSGEGGRGGGYTF; DNA: TGTGCCAGCAGCGTGAGATCTGGCGAAGGGGGCAGAGGGGGTGGCTACACCTTC
J: TRBJ2-1; D: TRBD1; V: TRBV7-2; size: NA; CDR3: CASSRTGGYNEQFF; DNA: TGTGCCAGCAGCCGGACAGGGGGCTACAATGAGCAGTTCTTC
J: TRBJ2-1; D: NA; V: TRBV18; size: NA; CDR3: CASSLDSSLNEQFF; DNA: TGTGCCAGCTCCCTAGACAGCTCCCTCAATGAGCAGTTCTTC
J: TRBJ2-6; D: NA; V: TRBV5-4; size: NA; CDR3: CASSLGEGRKDSWVVLTF; DNA: TGTGCCAGCAGCTTGGGGGAAGGTCGCAAGGACTCCTGGGTTGTCCTGACTTTC
J: TRBJ2-5; D: NA; V: TRBV30; size: NA; CDR3: CAWSGGSRETQYF; DNA: TGTGCCTGGAGTGGAGGTAGCCGAGAGACCCAGTACTTC
J: TRBJ1-6; D: TRBD1; V: TRBV28; size: NA; CDR3: CASGLGTGGGSPLHF; DNA: TGTGCCAGCGGCCTTGGGACAGGGGGTGGATCACCCCTCCACTTT
J: TRBJ2-2; D: TRBD1; V: TRBV5-1; size: NA; CDR3: CASSPGQHTGELFF; DNA: TGCGCCAGCAGTCCGGGACAGCACACCGGGGAGCTGTTTTTT